This T cell receptor beta chain was obtained from a study of shared clonotypes between healthy human individuals. General study points: Generation probabilities of non-shared clonotypes were lower (relative to those shared by all four donors). Sequencing depth was predicted to influence how clonotypes are shared among donors.

Germline values: CDR1 SQVTM, CDR2 ANQGSEA. V lost 6 bases to trimming and J lost 4 bases; unmatched junction nucleotides: 1. The length of the CDR3 is 12 residues. On this clone: Its antigen is currently unknown. The same CDR3 is also encoded by other DNA sequences in this sample.

The study enrolled healthy HIV-negative adults without recent acute infections or vaccinations as donors. Authors' processing steps: With immunoSEQ giving junction-only sequences and no quality scores, filtering differed. Profiling relied on immunoSEQ multiplex PCR, and the TCRdb table lists in-frame clones only, not all of them. V, J and clone size derive from that table, while D and trimming were established from the DNA sequence. The table shows millions of clones, with approximately 95% occurring only once. The rearrangement uses TRBV29-1 and TRBJ1-1, with 11 bases identical to TRBD1. This TCR was sampled from a man in his late teens or twenties in good health. Some clones in this sample may be carry-over from other donors' samples. The specimen sequenced was naive CD4+ T cells from PBMCs. Specified subset: CD45RA+ positively selected. The CDR3: CSVGTGGTEAFF. The CDR3 bases are TGCAGCGTGGGGACAGGGGGCACTGAAGCTTTCTTT.